Sequencing of this TCR beta chain was carried out in a study of identical twins (dated by TCRdb to about 2016). About the study as a whole: TCR alpha and beta repertoires from monozygotic twins, unrelated adults of various ages and cord blood were deep-sequenced to test whether fetal clonotypes persist. To rule out contamination, the twin experiments were replicated at different times with different library preparation protocols.

The library was generated by 5' RACE. Instrument on record: Illumina HiSeq 2000. Template switching introduced a universal primer binding site; the final cDNA contained a unique molecular identifier, enabling accurate counting of TCR cDNA molecules. First-strand cDNA for TCR alpha and beta chains was synthesized from specific primers in the conserved constant-segment region. To control for contamination, every cDNA library carried two barcodes: a SMART-Mk sample barcode plus Illumina barcodes. Two successive PCR steps introduced TruSeq adapter sequences along with Illumina sample barcodes. Sequencing of the TCR alpha and beta cDNA libraries was done on the Illumina HiSeq platform using custom primers. In the source study's methods: MiGEC processed the raw reads to extract unique molecular identifiers, while MiXCR was used to determine the CDR3 positions. For each individual, recombination models were inferred using an EM algorithm with the repgenHMM and IGoR tools. Shared clonotype analysis was performed with the tcR package in R, normalizing sharing by the product of cloneset sizes. To study raw recombination without the effects of thymic and clonal selection, out-of-frame nonproductive sequences were analyzed. TCRdb applied fastp at Q25 and MiXCR to the public reads, then kept only in-frame beta chains. CDR3 protein duplicates are merged, each entry listing the most common genes and DNA. What appears here as the V and J calls and clone size reflects TCRdb's work, not the paper's. This sample lists about 240,000 distinct CDR3 sequences; about 10% were detected once. The ten most abundant clones make up approximately 9.1% of the sample.

This clonotype was picked up a small number of times. Its cognate antigen has yet to be identified. No base-level quality is on record; no much larger clone is a single base apart. All donors were healthy Caucasians. Miltenyi CD45RO+ enrichment and human naive T-cell isolation kits were used to isolate memory (CD45RO+) and naive T cells from PBMC. Overall results and qualifications from the work: Recombination models systematically underestimated out-of-frame TCR alpha sharing in monozygotic twins but agreed with sharing between unrelated individuals. Compared with coincidental sharing between unrelated individuals, an excess of low generation-probability sequences was observed among out-of-frame TCR alpha sequences shared between twins. Invariant T cells such as MAIT and iNKT could partly confound zero-insertion analyses, though diverse VJ usage argued against this for most clonotypes. Fewer insertions were carried by abundant cord blood beta clonotypes, a similar but weaker trend appeared in young adult naive repertoires, and no such trend appeared in memory repertoires. A weaker excess of twin sharing was found in beta out-of-frame sequences because the signal-to-noise ratio was lowered by fewer shared sequences. Conclusions relied on cross-sectional statistical analysis, since the same donors could not be followed over many years.

This clonotype originated in a man aged 50-59 years in good health. Sequenced sample: memory T cells sorted from blood. What the cell subset or site label conveys for this sample: CD45RO+ enriched T cells.

The CDR3 protein sequence reads: CASMPGLGEQYF. The nucleotide sequence reads as follows: TGTGCCAGCATGCCAGGGTTGGGCGAGCAGTACTTC. In this chain, TRBV2 is recombined with TRBJ2-7, and possibly TRBD1, on 5 matching bases. V is clipped by 7 bases and J by 6 bases, and the sequence between their germline boundaries is 13 bases long. The germline V gene supplies CDR1 SNHLY and CDR2 FYNNEI. The CDR3 has 12 amino acids, counting the end cysteine and phenylalanine. Only the CDR3 DNA is retained, 36 bases long and in frame from the first base.